This passage covers 25 T cell receptor beta chains from one sample sequenced in a study of shared clonotypes between healthy human individuals. Data came from immunoSEQ multiplex PCR; TCRdb stores just in-frame clones and leaves some out. The sample yields about 580,000 clones, more than 95% seen once. Naive CD8 populations comprised CD45RO-negative cells positively selected for CCR7, excluding terminally differentiated effector memory CD45RA+ cells. Input material: naive CD8+ T cells sorted from blood. The receptors stem from a man aged 30 to 39 in good health.

This chain uses TRBV7-3 with TRBJ2-1, with a possible D match to TRBD1 (6 bases). CDR3 length: 15 residues. The germline V and J ends were trimmed by 1 base and 4 bases, with 11 bases remaining between them. CDR1 is SGHTA, CDR2 FQGTGA, per germline. The CDR3 spells CASSLIGTHYNEQFF. The CDR3 DNA reads as TGTGCCAGCAGCTTAATAGGGACACATTACAATGAGCAGTTCTTC.

J is TRBJ2-2 and V is TRBV5-8; TRBD2 matches 11 bases. CDR1 is SGHTS and CDR2 is YDEGEE in the germline V gene. Trimming took 3 bases from V and 6 from J; bases not matched to a gene: 13. The CDR3 totals 18 residues. The CDR3 nucleotides read TGTGCCAGCAGCTCATTTGTTATAGCGGGAGGGCCCGCCGGGGAGCTGTTTTTT. Translation: CASSSFVIAGGPAGELFF.

Comment on this clone: Other DNA variants within this sample encode the same CDR3. The chain joins TRBV9 to TRBJ2-7, with TRBD1 matching over 8 bases. Germline V lookup: CDR1 SGDLS, CDR2 YYNGEE. Losses at the gene ends were 2 bases for V and 3 bases for J; bases not matched to a gene: 4. This CDR3 has 14 residues. The CDR3 DNA follows: TGTGCCAGCAGCGTCGGACAGGGCGGCTACGAGCAGTACTTC. Translated, it gives CASSVGQGGYEQYF.

The chain combines TRBV7-8 with TRBJ2-1, with TRBD2 matching over 8 bases. The CDR3 has 17 amino acids. The junction had 6 bases not matched to a gene; V was cut back by 1 base and J by 1 base. Germline V gene data show CDR1 as SGHVS and CDR2 as FQNEAQ. The CDR3 region has the DNA TGTGCCAGCAGCTTAGTGATTGCGGGGGGATCCTACAATGAGCAGTTCTTC. Its translation is CASSLVIAGGSYNEQFF.

The J gene is TRBJ2-1, the V gene TRBV2; 8 nucleotides agree with TRBD2. The CDR3 is 13 residues long. The V gene's germline CDR1 is SNHLY and CDR2 FYNNEI. The junction had 4 bases not matched to a gene; V was cut back by 6 bases and J by 6 bases. The CDR3: CASRGTSRNEQFF. The CDR3 bases are TGTGCCAGCAGGGGGACTAGTCGCAATGAGCAGTTCTTC.

The chain carries TRBV7-9 and TRBJ2-4; 13 bases are shared with TRBD2. The germline CDR1 and CDR2 sequences are SEHNR and FQNEAQ (reference sequence). The CDR3 loop spans 17 amino acids. Trimming removed 4 bases from V and 11 bases from J; junction bases left unmatched: 14. The DNA for the CDR3 is TGTGCCAGCAGCTCGCCAAGGACTAGCGGGAGTGGGGTAGTTCAGTACTTC. This encodes CASSSPRTSGSGVVQYF. The full variable domain, rest sourced from reference TRBV7-9 and TRBJ2-4, is DTGVSQNPRHKITKRGQNVTFRCDPISEHNRLYWYRQTLGQGPEFLTYFQNEAQLEKSRLLSDRFSAERPKGSFSTLEIQRTEQGDSAMYLCASSSPRTSGSGVVQYFGAGTRLSVL.

This sequence joins TRBV29-1 and TRBJ2-7; maybe TRBD1 (5 bases). This CDR3 is built from 11 residues. Germline CDR1 and CDR2: SQVTM and ANQGSEA. The CDR3 spells CSGVRGYEQYF. CDR3 bases: TGCAGTGGGGTTAGGGGCTACGAGCAGTACTTC.

V usage is TRBV4-1 and J usage is TRBJ2-7; D gene ambiguous. The CDR3 is 13 amino acids. Trimming shortened V by 2 bases and J by 0 bases, and 5 bases separated the two germline ends. Germline V gene sequence: CDR1 MGHRA, CDR2 YSYEKL. For the CDR3, the DNA is TGCGCCAGCAGCCAATCCAGCTCCTACGAGCAGTACTTC. Translated: CASSQSSSYEQYF.

The chain combines TRBV27 with TRBJ2-4; D is possibly TRBD2 (6 bases). Per germline, CDR1 MNHEY and CDR2 SMNVEV (reference sequence). The CDR3 is 15 amino acids. V was trimmed by 6 bases and J by 0 bases, leaving 12 bases between them. The DNA for the CDR3 is TGTGCCAGCAGGGGCGGGGTAGTAGCCAAAAACATTCAGTACTTC. This translates into CASRGGVVAKNIQYF.

The chain joins TRBV5-1 to TRBJ2-7, with no clear D. This CDR3 spans 13 amino acids. Germline V CDR1 and CDR2: SGHRS, YFSETQ. The ends were cut back, 1 base at V and 1 base at J, with 6 bases in the middle. The CDR3 protein is CASSLKISYEQYF. DNA for the CDR3: TGCGCCAGCAGCTTGAAAATATCCTACGAGCAGTACTTC.

The rearrangement joins TRBV27 to TRBJ2-1, with 10 bases aligning to TRBD2. Germline CDR1 and CDR2: MNHEY and SMNVEV (reference sequence). V shed 4 bases, J shed 9 bases, and the junction held 9 bases outside the gene matches. The CDR3 loop spans 15 amino acids. CDR3 sequence: CASSSLAGGFLEQFF. Here the CDR3 DNA reads TGTGCCAGCAGTTCCTTAGCGGGAGGCTTCCTTGAGCAGTTCTTC.

V gene TRBV6-5 combines with J gene TRBJ2-7; 7 bases are shared with TRBD2. This CDR3 is built from 14 residues. J lost 4 bases, V lost 2 bases, and 5 bases had no gene match. Germline loops: CDR1 MNHEY, CDR2 SVGAGI. The CDR3 loop reads CASSYGLAEYEQYF. CDR3 nucleotide sequence: TGTGCCAGCAGTTACGGGCTAGCGGAGTACGAGCAGTACTTC.

Comment on this clone: The identical CDR3 is also encoded by other nucleotide sequences in the sample. The rearrangement uses TRBV9 and TRBJ1-2; D unresolved. V gave up 4 bases and J gave up 2 bases, with 9 bases separating them. This CDR3 has 13 amino acids. Germline V gives CDR1 SGDLS, CDR2 YYNGEE. This chain's CDR3 is CASSPRANYGYTF. CDR3 in DNA: TGTGCCAGCAGCCCCCGGGCCAACTATGGCTACACCTTC.

Of note for this clone: The same CDR3 arises from other DNA sequences in this sample as well. This chain links TRBV5-6 with TRBJ2-1, with D unclear. V gave up 0 bases and J gave up 10 bases, with 5 bases separating them. The germline V gene has CDR1 SGHDT and CDR2 YYEEEE. CDR3 length equals 11 residues. CDR3 sequence reads: CASSLGSEQFF. The CDR3 bases are TGTGCCAGCAGCTTGGGGAGCGAGCAGTTCTTC.

The chain carries TRBV13 and TRBJ1-1; D ambiguous. Germline loops: CDR1 PRHDT, CDR2 FYEKMQ (reference sequence). The CDR3 covers 15 residues. Deletions cut 1 base from V and 4 bases from J, with 13 bases between. Here the CDR3 reads CASSLVRERITEAFF. The CDR3 DNA is TGTGCCAGCAGCTTAGTGAGGGAGAGGATCACTGAAGCTTTCTTT.

V gene TRBV28 combines with J gene TRBJ1-5; D is possibly TRBD1 (5 bases). Trimming took off 8 bases at V and 8 bases at J, with 10 bases between the two ends. Per germline, CDR1 MDHEN and CDR2 SYDVKM. The CDR3 runs 11 residues. This chain's CDR3 is CASALGEPQHF. The CDR3 DNA follows: TGTGCCAGCGCTCTGGGGGAGCCCCAGCATTTT.

V gene TRBV4-1 combines with J gene TRBJ1-1; D unclear. Trimming left V 1 base short and J 13 bases short, with 16 bases between. CDR1 MGHRA and CDR2 YSYEKL come from the germline V gene. The CDR3 runs 13 residues. The CDR3 DNA reads TGCGCCAGCAGCCAAGGGATCAGGACCGAGGATTTCTTT. It is translated as CASSQGIRTEDFF.

This sequence joins TRBV25-1 and TRBJ2-1; D perhaps matches TRBD2 (5 bases). Germline assignment: CDR1 MGHDK and CDR2 SYGVNS. This CDR3 is built from 14 residues. Trimming pared 2 bases from V and 5 bases from J, leaving 10 bases between. CDR3 bases: TGTGCCAGCAGTGAAACTCGGGGTAACAATGAGCAGTTCTTC. Translated: CASSETRGNNEQFF. Filled out from reference TRBV25-1 and TRBJ2-1, the complete variable domain reads EADIYQTPRYLVIGTGKKITLECSQTMGHDKMYWYQQDPGMELHLIHYSYGVNSTEKGDLSSESTVSRIRTEHFPLTLESARPSHTSQYLCASSETRGNNEQFFGPGTRLTVL.

The chain has TRBV7-9 and TRBJ2-3; tentative D call: TRBD1 (6 bases). The germline V gene encodes CDR1 SEHNR and CDR2 FQNEAQ (reference sequence). This CDR3 has 16 amino acids. V lost 5 bases and J 1 base, leaving 16 bases between the germline ends. CDR3 DNA: TGTGCCAGCAGCCCTAAGGACAGCGACCGCACAGATACGCAGTATTTT. Translated, it gives CASSPKDSDRTDTQYF.

The J gene is TRBJ2-5, the V gene TRBV7-2, with TRBD2 matching over 9 bases. In germline, CDR1 is SGHTA, CDR2 FQGNSA. The junction had 5 bases not matched to a gene; V was cut back by 4 bases and J by 5 bases. The CDR3 has 14 amino acids. CDR3 bases: TGTGCCAGCAGCTCACTAAGCGGGAGGGAGACCCAGTACTTC. Protein product: CASSSLSGRETQYF.

The V call is TRBV5-6, the J call TRBJ2-5; 9 bases fit TRBD1. With 0 bases clipped from V and 5 bases from J, the junction kept 2 bases outside the gene matches. Germline CDR1 reads SGHDT; CDR2 reads YYEEEE. The CDR3 has 14 residues. The CDR3 region has the DNA TGTGCCAGCAGCTTGGGGACAGGGGCGGAGACCCAGTACTTC. Translated: CASSLGTGAETQYF.

This clone was counted a single time. V usage is TRBV27 and J usage is TRBJ2-7; D not certain. The CDR3 length is 13 residues. Looked up from germline, CDR1 is MNHEY and CDR2 is SMNVEV (reference sequence). Trimming removed 8 bases at V and 3 bases at J, with 14 bases between. The CDR3 here is CASAHGQDYEQYF. CDR3 coding DNA: TGTGCCAGCGCCCACGGGCAAGACTACGAGCAGTACTTC.

V usage is TRBV7-9 and J usage is TRBJ1-5; 8 bases align to TRBD1. The CDR3 is 15 residues long. J gave up 2 bases and V 3 bases, and 3 bases lay outside the gene matches. Germline loops: CDR1 SEHNR, CDR2 FQNEAQ (reference sequence). The CDR3: CASSFGQGGNQPQHF. In DNA form, the CDR3 reads TGTGCCAGCAGCTTTGGACAGGGTGGCAATCAGCCCCAGCATTTT.

The chain joins TRBV27 to TRBJ1-3, with D perhaps TRBD1 (5 bases). V shed 6 bases and J shed 2 bases, with 17 bases lying between them. Germline assignment: CDR1 MNHEY and CDR2 SMNVEV (reference sequence). The CDR3 is 16 amino acids. DNA of the CDR3: TGTGCCAGCAGCCCTTTAATGGGGGGGGCTGGAAACACCATATATTTT. Its protein product is CASSPLMGGAGNTIYF.

The J gene is TRBJ1-1, the V gene TRBV11-3; no clear D gene. The V end was cut by 0 bases, the J end by 6 bases, with 8 bases between. CDR3 size: 13 residues. Germline lookup yields CDR1 SGHNT and CDR2 YENEEA. The CDR3 region is CASSLDRFAEAFF. DNA for the CDR3: TGTGCCAGCAGCTTAGATCGTTTTGCTGAAGCTTTCTTT. Combining the CDR3 with reference TRBV11-3 and TRBJ1-1 gives the whole variable domain EAGVVQSPRYKIIEKKQPVAFWCNPISGHNTLYWYLQNLGQGPELLIRYENEEAVDDSQLPKDRFSAERLKGVDSTLKIQPAELGDSAVYLCASSLDRFAEAFFGQGTRLTVV.